Presented here are 18 T cell receptor beta chains from one specimen sequenced in a study of CD8 T cells in ankylosing spondylitis. TCRdb passed the 5' RACE reads through MiXCR, listing each CDR3 protein once. The sample has 310,000 or so distinct CDR3 sequences, 20% seen once; the top ten hold roughly 8%. Sequenced material: blood, either unsorted or a sorted T cell fraction (not recorded which). The receptor source for this set is a male donor with ankylosing spondylitis or in good health (not recorded which).

There are a few counts of this clonotype. The rearrangement uses TRBV6-5 and TRBJ2-3; D gene ambiguous. CDR1 MNHEY and CDR2 SVGAGI come from the germline V gene. The CDR3 contains 14 residues. V lost 2 bases and J 0 bases, leaving 6 bases between the germline ends. The CDR3 DNA is TGTGCCAGCAGTTACAGGAGAAGCACAGATACGCAGTATTTT. Its protein product is CASSYRRSTDTQYF.

The chain links TRBV27 to TRBJ2-7; 8 positions match TRBD2. Looked up from germline, CDR1 is MNHEY and CDR2 is SMNVEV (reference sequence). The CDR3 loop spans 12 amino acids. The CDR3 here is CAEREGTYEQYV. The CDR3 nucleotides read TGTGCTGAACGGGAGGGAACCTACGAGCAGTACGTC.

This clonotype was observed a few times. This sequence joins TRBV30 and TRBJ2-5, with a tentative D call TRBD2 (5 bases). Looked up from germline, CDR1 is GTSNPN and CDR2 is SVGIG (reference sequence). This CDR3 is built from 12 residues. With 7 bases removed from V and 4 bases from J, the gap between germline ends came to 13 bases. The CDR3 DNA reads as TGTGCCTCCCTGGGCGCGGGAGAGACCCAGTACTTC. Its protein is CASLGAGETQYF.

Ten or more counts support this clonotype. This rearrangement joins TRBV14 to TRBJ2-1; a weak D match, TRBD1 (5 bases). This CDR3 has 14 residues. CDR1 is SGHDN, CDR2 FVKESK, per germline. V was pared by 4 bases and J by 3 bases, with 10 bases between. The CDR3 spells CASSPQGRYNEQFF. CDR3 coding DNA: TGTGCCAGCAGCCCCCAGGGCCGCTACAATGAGCAGTTCTTC.

The sample holds many counts of this clonotype. V usage is TRBV10-3 and J usage is TRBJ1-1, with TRBD1 identical over 9 bases. The CDR3 is made up of 14 amino acids. Looked up from germline, CDR1 is ENHRY and CDR2 is SYGVKD. Germline trimming cut 5 bases from V and 2 bases from J; bases unmatched to any gene: 3. DNA of the CDR3: TGTGCCATCAGTCTGACAGGGGGAAACACTGAAGCTTTCTTT. Encoded protein: CAISLTGGNTEAFF.

The chain couples TRBV29-1 to TRBJ2-3, with D perhaps matching TRBD1 or TRBD2 (5 bases each). The CDR3 covers 15 residues. Germline CDR1 SQVTM, CDR2 ANQGSEA. V lost 6 bases to trimming and J lost 2 bases, with 18 bases between them. CDR3: CSVPGAPGPTDTQYF. The CDR3 coding sequence is TGCAGCGTCCCCGGGGCCCCCGGGCCCACAGATACGCAGTATTTT.

V is TRBV12-3 or TRBV12-4 and J is TRBJ2-7, with a weak D call TRBD1 (5 bases). This CDR3 region has 13 residues. V was cut by 5 bases and J by 3 bases, with 11 bases left in between. Written as DNA, the CDR3 is TGTGCCAGCAGTGATCAGGGATACTACGAGCAGTACGTC. Protein sequence: CASSDQGYYEQYV.

The chain uses TRBV5-1 and TRBJ1-6; D is unresolved. CDR3 size: 18 residues. Trimming cost V 0 bases and J 8 bases, with 21 bases left between them. Germline V gene lookup returns CDR1 SGHRS and CDR2 YFSETQ. The CDR3 is CASSLGPVISRWDSPLHF. CDR3 nucleotides: TGCGCCAGCAGCTTGGGTCCCGTCATCTCCCGGTGGGATTCACCCCTCCACTTT. Based on the CDR3 plus reference TRBV5-1 and TRBJ1-6, the full variable domain is KAGVTQTPRYLIKTRGQQVTLSCSPISGHRSVSWYQQTPGQGLQFLFEYFSETQRNKGNFPGRFSGRQFSNSRSEMNVSTLELGDSALYLCASSLGPVISRWDSPLHFGNGTRLTVT.

This clonotype has more than one count but fewer than ten. A much larger clonotype is one base distant, so this may be a read error. The V call is TRBV28, the J call TRBJ1-1, with a tentative D call TRBD1 (6 bases). The CDR3 totals 12 residues. Germline lookup yields CDR1 MDHEN and CDR2 SYDVKM. The DNA of the CDR3 is TGTGTCAGCAGTACAGGGCCCACTGAAGCTTTCTTT. This translates into CVSSTGPTEAFF.

This clonotype was seen a handful of times. CDR3 nucleotide sequence: TGCGCCAGCAGCCTAAGAACAAAAGATACGCAGTATTTT. Its protein product is CASSLRTKDTQYF. The V and J genes are TRBV5-1 and TRBJ2-3; no firm D call. CDR1 is SGHRS, CDR2 YFSETQ, per germline. V was cut by 4 bases and J by 5 bases, with 11 bases left in between. The CDR3 spans 13 residues.

A few counts support this clonotype. V is TRBV12-3 or TRBV12-4 and J is TRBJ2-7; TRBD1 aligns across 7 bases. The CDR3 covers 14 residues. J gave up 3 bases and V 5 bases, and 7 bases lay outside the gene matches. CDR3 in amino acids: CASSPGTAIYEQYV. The CDR3 coding sequence is TGTGCCAGCAGTCCCGGGACAGCTATCTACGAGCAGTACGTC.

The CDR3 nucleotides are TGTGCCAGCACCATCGACAGTTTGAACACTGAAGCTTTCTTT. Residues: CASTIDSLNTEAFF. V is TRBV12-3 or TRBV12-4 and J is TRBJ1-1, with a possible D match to TRBD1 (5 bases). V was shortened by 7 bases and J by 0 bases, with 12 bases between the two germline ends. This CDR3 has 14 residues.

This rearrangement joins TRBV5-1 to TRBJ2-3, with TRBD2 matching 8 bases. The V gene's germline CDR1 is SGHRS and CDR2 YFSETQ. This CDR3 is built from 16 residues. The V segment lost 3 bases and the J segment 2 bases; nucleotides outside the gene matches: 8. In nucleotides, the CDR3 is TGCGCCAGCAGCTCGGGGCTAGCGGGCCTCACAGATACGCAGTATTTT. Translated: CASSSGLAGLTDTQYF.

This clonotype was seen repeatedly, ten times or more. The chain carries TRBV10-3 and TRBJ2-3, with 11 bases lining up with TRBD2. CDR3 size: 17 residues. CDR1 is ENHRY, CDR2 SYGVKD, per germline. V lost 6 bases, J lost 3 bases, and 11 bases stayed unmatched. CDR3 amino acids: CAIRAGTSGSYTDTQYF. CDR3 sequence (DNA): TGTGCCATCAGAGCCGGGACTAGCGGTTCCTATACAGATACGCAGTATTTT.

The sample holds many counts of this clonotype. The gene calls are TRBV29-1 and TRBJ2-3; D perhaps matches TRBD1 (6 bases). This CDR3 is built from 15 residues. V lost 6 bases and J lost 0, with 16 bases in between. Germline V gene lookup returns CDR1 SQVTM and CDR2 ANQGSEA. The CDR3 region has the DNA TGCAGCGTGGATCGGTCAGGGGCGAGCACAGATACGCAGTATTTT. Encoded protein: CSVDRSGASTDTQYF.

This clonotype was observed at least ten times. This chain joins TRBV20-1 and TRBJ2-1; 10 nucleotides align to TRBD2. Germline CDR1 is DFQATT and CDR2 is SNEGSKA (reference sequence). Germline trimming cut 5 bases from V and 8 bases from J; bases unmatched to any gene: 9. The CDR3 is 14 amino acids. CDR3 sequence (DNA): TGCAGTGCTCGAACGCTAGCGGGAGTGTATGAGCAGTTCTTC. Translation gives CSARTLAGVYEQFF.

The V and J genes are TRBV12-3 or TRBV12-4 and TRBJ1-6; D is perhaps TRBD1 (6 bases). Between the trimmed V and J ends, which lost 5 bases and 8 bases, there was a span of 19 bases. This CDR3 is 16 amino acids long. The CDR3 is CASSPRGQLLDSPLHF. In DNA form, the CDR3 reads TGTGCCAGCAGTCCTAGGGGACAACTTCTGGATTCACCCCTCCACTTT.

The sample holds a few counts of this clonotype. This chain links TRBV9 with TRBJ2-6; D possibly uses TRBD1 or TRBD2 (5 bases each). Germline CDR1 is SGDLS and CDR2 is YYNGEE. The CDR3 spans 17 residues. The germline V and J ends were trimmed by 0 bases and 0 bases, with 10 bases remaining between them. In DNA form, the CDR3 reads TGTGCCAGCAGCGTAGTTACCGGGACCTCTGGGGCCAACGTCCTGACTTTC. Protein: CASSVVTGTSGANVLTF.